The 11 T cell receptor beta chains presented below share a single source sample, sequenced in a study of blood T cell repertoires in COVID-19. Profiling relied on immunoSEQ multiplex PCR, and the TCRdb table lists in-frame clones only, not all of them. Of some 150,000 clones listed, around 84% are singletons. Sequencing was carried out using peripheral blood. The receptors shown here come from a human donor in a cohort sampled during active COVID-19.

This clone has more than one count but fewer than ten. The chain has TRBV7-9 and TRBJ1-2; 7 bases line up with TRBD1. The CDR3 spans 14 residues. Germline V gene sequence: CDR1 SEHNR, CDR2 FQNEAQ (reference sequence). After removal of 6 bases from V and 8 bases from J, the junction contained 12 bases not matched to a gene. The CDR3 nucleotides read TGTGCCAGCAGTCTACTGGACAGGCCTTGGGGCTACACCTTC. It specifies CASSLLDRPWGYTF.

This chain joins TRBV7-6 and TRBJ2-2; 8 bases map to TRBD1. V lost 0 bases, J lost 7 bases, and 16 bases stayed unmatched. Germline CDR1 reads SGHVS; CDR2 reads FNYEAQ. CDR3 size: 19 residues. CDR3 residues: CASSLATPLRTGTVGELFF. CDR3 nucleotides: TGTGCCAGCAGCTTAGCGACTCCATTAAGGACAGGGACGGTCGGGGAGCTGTTTTTT. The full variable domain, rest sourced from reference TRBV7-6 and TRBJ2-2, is GAGVSQSPRYKVTKRGQDVALRCDPISGHVSLYWYRQALGQGPEFLTYFNYEAQQDKSGLPNDRFSAERPEGSISTLTIQRTEQRDSAMYRCASSLATPLRTGTVGELFFGEGSRLTVL.

The CDR3 protein is CASSNLGGTSGYQETQYF. The CDR3 DNA reads as TGTGCCAGCAGCAATTTAGGGGGAACTAGCGGATACCAAGAGACCCAGTACTTC. This chain joins TRBV21-1 and TRBJ2-5; the table names TRBD2, a call not compared with the DNA. TRBV21-1 is designated a pseudogene. The CDR3 is 18 residues long.

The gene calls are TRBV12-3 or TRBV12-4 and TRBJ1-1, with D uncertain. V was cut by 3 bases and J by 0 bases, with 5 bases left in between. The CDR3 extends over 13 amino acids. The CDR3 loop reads CASSFGMNTEAFF. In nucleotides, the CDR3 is TGTGCCAGCAGTTTTGGCATGAACACTGAAGCTTTCTTT.

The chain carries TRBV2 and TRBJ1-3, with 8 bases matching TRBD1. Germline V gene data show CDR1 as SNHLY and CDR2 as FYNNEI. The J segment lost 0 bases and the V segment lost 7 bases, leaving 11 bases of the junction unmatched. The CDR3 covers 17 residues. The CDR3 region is CASNLAGTGLSGNTIYF. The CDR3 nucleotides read TGTGCCAGCAATTTGGCAGGGACAGGCCTCTCTGGAAACACCATATATTTT.

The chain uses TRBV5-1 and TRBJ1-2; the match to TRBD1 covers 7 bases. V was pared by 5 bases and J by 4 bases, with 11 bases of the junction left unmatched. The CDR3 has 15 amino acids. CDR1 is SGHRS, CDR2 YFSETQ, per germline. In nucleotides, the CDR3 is TGCGCCAGCAGTTCGACCCCGACAGGGACCTATGGCTACACCTTC. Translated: CASSSTPTGTYGYTF.

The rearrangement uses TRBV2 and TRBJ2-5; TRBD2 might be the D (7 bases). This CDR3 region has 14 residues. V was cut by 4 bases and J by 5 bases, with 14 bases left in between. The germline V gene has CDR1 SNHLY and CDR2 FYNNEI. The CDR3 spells CASSVGGREETQYF. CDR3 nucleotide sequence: TGTGCCAGCAGTGTCGGGGGGCGCGAGGAGACCCAGTACTTC.

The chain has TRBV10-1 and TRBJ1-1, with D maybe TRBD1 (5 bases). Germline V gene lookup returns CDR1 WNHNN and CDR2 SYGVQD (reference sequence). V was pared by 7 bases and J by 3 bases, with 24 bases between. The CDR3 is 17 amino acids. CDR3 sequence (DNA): TGCGCCAGCAATTATTTTACAGGCCTTACCTTTCACACTGAAGCTTTCTTT. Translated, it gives CASNYFTGLTFHTEAFF.

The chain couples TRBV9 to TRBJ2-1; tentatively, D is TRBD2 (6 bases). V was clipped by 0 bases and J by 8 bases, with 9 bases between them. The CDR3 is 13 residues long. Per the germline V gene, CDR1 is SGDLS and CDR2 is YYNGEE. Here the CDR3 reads CASSVAWGDEQFF. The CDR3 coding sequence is TGTGCCAGCAGCGTAGCGTGGGGGGATGAGCAGTTCTTC.

This CDR3 is CASSFRGGGDEQYV. CDR3 nucleotide sequence: TGTGCCAGCAGCTTTAGGGGGGGCGGCGACGAGCAGTACGTC. The V and J genes are TRBV7-8 and TRBJ2-7; perhaps TRBD2 as D (7 bases). Germline V gene data show CDR1 as SGHVS and CDR2 as FQNEAQ. Trimming cost V 3 bases and J 5 bases, with 14 bases left between them. The CDR3 length is 14 residues.

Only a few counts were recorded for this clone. For the CDR3, the DNA is TGTGCCACCAGCTCTTACCAAGCGGGCCACTTAAATGAGCAGTTCTTC. Translation gives CATSSYQAGHLNEQFF. The chain joins TRBV15 to TRBJ2-1, with a possible D match to TRBD2 (6 bases). V was trimmed by 5 bases and J by 7 bases, leaving 21 bases between them. The CDR3 length is 16 residues. Germline CDR1 reads LNHNV; CDR2 reads YYDKDF (reference sequence).